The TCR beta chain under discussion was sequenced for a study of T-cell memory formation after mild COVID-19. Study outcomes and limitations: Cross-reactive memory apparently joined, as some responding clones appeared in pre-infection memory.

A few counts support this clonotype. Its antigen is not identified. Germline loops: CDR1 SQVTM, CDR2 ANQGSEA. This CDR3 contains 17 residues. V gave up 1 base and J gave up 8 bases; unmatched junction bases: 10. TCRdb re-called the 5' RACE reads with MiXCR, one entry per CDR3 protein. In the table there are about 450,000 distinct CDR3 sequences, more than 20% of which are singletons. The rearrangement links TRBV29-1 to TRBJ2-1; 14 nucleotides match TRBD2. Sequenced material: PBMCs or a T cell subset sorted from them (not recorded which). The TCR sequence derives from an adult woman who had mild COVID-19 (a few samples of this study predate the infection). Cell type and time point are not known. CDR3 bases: TGCAGCGTTGAAGGGCCCGGGACTAGCGGGAGTGTCGATGAGCAGTTCTTC. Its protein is CSVEGPGTSGSVDEQFF.